Listed below are T cell receptor beta chains from one sample, sequenced in a study of T-cell reconstitution after alpha-beta-depleted transplantation in children. TCRdb fed the PCR reads into MiXCR, producing one record per CDR3 protein. The repertoire consists of almost 5,000 distinct CDR3 sequences, with 7.3% occurring once and the leading ten covering about 1.8%. The sample was PBMCs, mostly from graft donor cells, taken 60 days after TCRalphabeta/CD19-depleted stem cell transplant. The receptors originated from a boy younger than two who had a stem cell transplant for SCID, so the T cells may come from the graft donor. The CDR3 runs from the conserved cysteine through the conserved F or W. A D gene is named only where the DNA matches it firmly. The listing skips clone size in some rows; elsewhere it reads once, few, many or a size class.

cdr3_aa: CASSGRWGRGELFF
cdr3_nt: TGTGCCAGCAGCGGAAGATGGGGAAGAGGGGAGCTGTTTTTT
v_call: TRBV9
j_call: TRBJ2-2
clone_size: medium-sized
d_call: -
cdr3_length: 14

cdr3_aa: CASSQGQAPNEQFF
cdr3_nt: TGCGCCAGCAGTCAAGGACAGGCTCCCAATGAGCAGTTCTTC
v_call: TRBV23-1
j_call: TRBJ2-1
clone_size: -
d_call: TRBD1
cdr3_length: 14

cdr3_aa: CSARDGGEDSGNTIYF
cdr3_nt: TGCAGTGCTAGAGATGGGGGGGAAGATTCGGGAAACACCATATATTTT
v_call: TRBV20-1
j_call: TRBJ1-3
clone_size: many
d_call: -
cdr3_length: 16

cdr3_aa: CASSPQGSYGYTF
cdr3_nt: TGCGCCAGCAGCCCACAGGGATCCTATGGCTACACCTTC
v_call: TRBV5-1
j_call: TRBJ1-2
clone_size: medium-sized
d_call: -
cdr3_length: 13

cdr3_aa: CASSLPEGVPYEQYF
cdr3_nt: TGCGCCAGCAGCTTGCCCGAGGGGGTTCCCTACGAGCAGTACTTC
v_call: TRBV5-1
j_call: TRBJ2-7
clone_size: medium-sized
d_call: -
cdr3_length: 15

cdr3_aa: CASSQTGTSKENEQFF
cdr3_nt: TGTGCCAGCAGCCAGACCGGGACTAGCAAGGAAAATGAGCAGTTCTTC
v_call: TRBV3-1
j_call: TRBJ2-1
clone_size: medium-sized
d_call: TRBD2
cdr3_length: 16

cdr3_aa: CASSLFPGGMYEQYF
cdr3_nt: TGTGCCAGCAGCTTATTCCCAGGGGGGATGTACGAGCAGTACTTC
v_call: TRBV7-3
j_call: TRBJ2-7
clone_size: medium-sized
d_call: -
cdr3_length: 15

cdr3_aa: CASSDRDRIFYGYTF
cdr3_nt: TGTGCCAGCTCAGACCGGGACAGGATCTTTTATGGCTACACCTTC
v_call: TRBV18
j_call: TRBJ1-2
clone_size: many
d_call: TRBD1
cdr3_length: 15

cdr3_aa: CSVRPSSYEQYF
cdr3_nt: TGCAGCGTTCGTCCTAGCAGCTACGAGCAGTACTTC
v_call: TRBV29-1
j_call: TRBJ2-7
clone_size: large
d_call: -
cdr3_length: 12

cdr3_aa: CASSREGGRNGPQHF
cdr3_nt: TGTGCCAGTAGCAGGGAAGGAGGGCGGAATGGGCCCCAGCATTTT
v_call: TRBV19
j_call: TRBJ1-5
clone_size: many
d_call: -
cdr3_length: 15

cdr3_aa: CASSLIRYEQYF
cdr3_nt: TGTGCCAGCAGCTTAATTCGGTACGAGCAGTACTTC
v_call: TRBV5-6
j_call: TRBJ2-7
clone_size: medium-sized
d_call: -
cdr3_length: 12

cdr3_aa: CASSARGRNTGELFF
cdr3_nt: TGTGCCAGCAGCGCCCGGGGGAGGAACACCGGGGAGCTGTTTTTT
v_call: TRBV9
j_call: TRBJ2-2
clone_size: medium-sized
d_call: -
cdr3_length: 15

cdr3_aa: CSARGRQGVFYEQYF
cdr3_nt: TGCAGTGCTAGAGGCAGACAGGGAGTATTTTACGAGCAGTACTTC
v_call: TRBV20-1
j_call: TRBJ2-7
clone_size: medium-sized
d_call: TRBD1
cdr3_length: 15

cdr3_aa: CASSTYGTAAETQYF
cdr3_nt: TGTGCCAGCAGCACCTACGGGACAGCCGCCGAGACCCAGTACTTC
v_call: TRBV11-1
j_call: TRBJ2-5
clone_size: many
d_call: TRBD1
cdr3_length: 15

cdr3_aa: CAIMGKVEQYF
cdr3_nt: TGTGCCATCATGGGGAAGGTAGAGCAGTACTTC
v_call: TRBV10-3
j_call: TRBJ2-7
clone_size: medium-sized
d_call: -
cdr3_length: 11